This entry concerns a single T cell receptor beta chain. Trimming removed 2 bases from V and 0 bases from J, with 16 bases in between. Germline V CDR1 and CDR2: SGHVS, FQNEAQ. This CDR3 spans 17 amino acids. Sequencing used immunoSEQ multiplex PCR; TCRdb keeps in-frame clones, though not all of them. Of some 250,000 clones detected, about 85% appear once; the ten largest clones hold around 8%. The data belong to a study of blood T cell repertoires in COVID-19. The sequenced sample was peripheral blood. This TCR derives from a woman aged 80 or older with acute or convalescent COVID-19. The chain recombines TRBV7-8 with TRBJ2-5; TRBD1 might be the D (5 bases). As DNA, the CDR3 is TGTGCCAGCAGCTTATCGGGCGACAGCTCCTACCAAGAGACCCAGTACTTC. Residues: CASSLSGDSSYQETQYF.